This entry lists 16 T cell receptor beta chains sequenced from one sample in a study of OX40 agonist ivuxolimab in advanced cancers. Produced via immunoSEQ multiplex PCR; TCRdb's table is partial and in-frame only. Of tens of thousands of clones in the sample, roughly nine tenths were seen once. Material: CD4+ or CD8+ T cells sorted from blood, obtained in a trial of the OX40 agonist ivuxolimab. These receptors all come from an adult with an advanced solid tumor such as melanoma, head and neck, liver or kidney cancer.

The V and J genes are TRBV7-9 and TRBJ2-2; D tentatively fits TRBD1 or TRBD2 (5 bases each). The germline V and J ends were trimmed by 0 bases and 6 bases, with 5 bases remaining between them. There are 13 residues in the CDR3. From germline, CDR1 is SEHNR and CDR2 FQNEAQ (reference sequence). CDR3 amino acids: CASSLAGAGELFF. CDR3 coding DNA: TGTGCCAGCAGCTTAGCGGGGGCCGGGGAGCTGTTTTTT.

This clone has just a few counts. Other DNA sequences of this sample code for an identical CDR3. The CDR3 spells CASSERQGDQPQHF. Written as DNA, the CDR3 is TGTGCCAGCAGTGAACGACAGGGGGATCAGCCCCAGCATTTT. The chain carries TRBV2 and TRBJ1-5; TRBD1 aligns across 9 bases. Unmatched junction bases numbered 1, after V lost 2 bases and J lost 5 bases. The CDR3 covers 14 residues. Germline V CDR1 and CDR2: SNHLY, FYNNEI. The whole variable domain, filled in from reference TRBV2 and TRBJ1-5, reads EPEVTQTPSHQVTQMGQEVILRCVPISNHLYFYWYRQILGQKVEFLVSFYNNEISEKSEIFDDQFSVERPDGSNFTLKIRSTKLEDSAMYFCASSERQGDQPQHFGDGTRLSIL.

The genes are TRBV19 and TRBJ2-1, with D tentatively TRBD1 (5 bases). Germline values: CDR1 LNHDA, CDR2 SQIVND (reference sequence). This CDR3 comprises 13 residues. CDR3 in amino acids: CATDGAAYNEQFF. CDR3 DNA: TGTGCGACCGATGGGGCAGCTTACAATGAGCAGTTCTTC.

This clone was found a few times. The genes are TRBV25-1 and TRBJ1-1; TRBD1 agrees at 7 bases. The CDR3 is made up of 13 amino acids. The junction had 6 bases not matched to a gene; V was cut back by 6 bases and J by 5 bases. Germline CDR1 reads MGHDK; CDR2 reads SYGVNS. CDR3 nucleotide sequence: TGTGCCAGCAGCAGACAGGGAAGGACTGAAGCTTTCTTT. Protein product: CASSRQGRTEAFF.

The DNA for the CDR3 is TGCGCCAGCAGCTTGGTCCTAGCGGGAGGGACCTCCTACGAGCAGTACTTC. Its translation is CASSLVLAGGTSYEQYF. V is TRBV5-1 and J is TRBJ2-7; 12 bases line up with TRBD2. The CDR3 runs to 17 residues. V trimming: 0 bases; J trimming: 0 bases; junction bases outside the gene matches: 4. The germline gives CDR1 SGHRS, CDR2 YFSETQ. Full variable domain (outside the CDR3, taken from reference TRBV5-1 and TRBJ2-7): KAGVTQTPRYLIKTRGQQVTLSCSPISGHRSVSWYQQTPGQGLQFLFEYFSETQRNKGNFPGRFSGRQFSNSRSEMNVSTLELGDSALYLCASSLVLAGGTSYEQYFGPGTRLTVT.

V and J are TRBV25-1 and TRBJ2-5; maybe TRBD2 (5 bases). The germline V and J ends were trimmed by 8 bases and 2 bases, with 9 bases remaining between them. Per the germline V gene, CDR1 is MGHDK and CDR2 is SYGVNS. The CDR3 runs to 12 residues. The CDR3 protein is CASGSGQETQYF. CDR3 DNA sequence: TGTGCCAGCGGGTCGGGGCAAGAGACCCAGTACTTC.

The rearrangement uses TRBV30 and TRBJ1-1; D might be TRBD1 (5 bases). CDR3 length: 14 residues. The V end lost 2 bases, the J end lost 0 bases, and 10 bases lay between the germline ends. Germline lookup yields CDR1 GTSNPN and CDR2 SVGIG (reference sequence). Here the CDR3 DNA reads TGTGCCTGGAGTAAAGGGGCCTTGAACACTGAAGCTTTCTTT. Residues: CAWSKGALNTEAFF.

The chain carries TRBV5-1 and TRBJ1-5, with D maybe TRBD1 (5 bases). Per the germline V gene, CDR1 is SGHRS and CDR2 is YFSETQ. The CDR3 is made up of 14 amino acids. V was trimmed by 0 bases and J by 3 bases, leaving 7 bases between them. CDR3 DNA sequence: TGCGCCAGCAGCTTGGGACAGCCCAATCAGCCCCAGCATTTT. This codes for CASSLGQPNQPQHF.

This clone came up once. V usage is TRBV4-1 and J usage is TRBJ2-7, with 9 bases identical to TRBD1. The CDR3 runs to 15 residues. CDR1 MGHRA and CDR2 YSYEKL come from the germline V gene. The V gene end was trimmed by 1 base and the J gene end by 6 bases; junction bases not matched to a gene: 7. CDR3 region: CASSQVGTGFREQYF. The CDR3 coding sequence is TGCGCCAGCAGCCAAGTTGGGACAGGGTTTCGCGAGCAGTACTTC.

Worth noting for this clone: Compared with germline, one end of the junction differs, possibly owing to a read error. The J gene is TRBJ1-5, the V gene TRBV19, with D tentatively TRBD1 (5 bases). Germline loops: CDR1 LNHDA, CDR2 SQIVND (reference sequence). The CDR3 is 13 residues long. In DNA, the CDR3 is TGTGCCAGTAATATAGGGGAACGTCAGCCCCAGCATTTT. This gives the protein CASNIGERQPQHF.

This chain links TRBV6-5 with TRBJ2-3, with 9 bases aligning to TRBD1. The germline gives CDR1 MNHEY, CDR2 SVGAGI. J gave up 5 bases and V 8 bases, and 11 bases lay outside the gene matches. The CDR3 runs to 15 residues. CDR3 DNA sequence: TGTGCCAGCGGGAAACAGGGGGCCCCTTTAGATACGCAGTATTTT. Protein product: CASGKQGAPLDTQYF.

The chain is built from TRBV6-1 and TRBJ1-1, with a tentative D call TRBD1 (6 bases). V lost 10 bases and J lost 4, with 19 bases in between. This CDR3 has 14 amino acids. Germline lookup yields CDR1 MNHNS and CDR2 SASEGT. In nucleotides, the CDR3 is TGTGCCACCCACGAGGGGGGCACACTCACTGAAGCTTTCTTT. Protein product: CATHEGGTLTEAFF.

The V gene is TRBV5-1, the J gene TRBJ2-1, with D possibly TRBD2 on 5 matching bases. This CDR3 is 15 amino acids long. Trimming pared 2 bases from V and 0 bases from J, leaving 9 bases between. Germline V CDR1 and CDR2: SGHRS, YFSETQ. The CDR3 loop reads CASSFGGTSYNEQFF. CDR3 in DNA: TGCGCCAGCAGCTTCGGAGGAACCTCCTACAATGAGCAGTTCTTC. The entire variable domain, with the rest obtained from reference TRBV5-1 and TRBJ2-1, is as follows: KAGVTQTPRYLIKTRGQQVTLSCSPISGHRSVSWYQQTPGQGLQFLFEYFSETQRNKGNFPGRFSGRQFSNSRSEMNVSTLELGDSALYLCASSFGGTSYNEQFFGPGTRLTVL.

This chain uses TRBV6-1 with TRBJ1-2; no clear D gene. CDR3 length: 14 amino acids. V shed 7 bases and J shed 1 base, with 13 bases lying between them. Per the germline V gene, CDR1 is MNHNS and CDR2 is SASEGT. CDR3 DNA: TGTGCCAGCACCCACCGGGGATTTAACTATGGCTACACCTTC. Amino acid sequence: CASTHRGFNYGYTF.

CDR3 amino acids: CASSPLSGTANEKLFF. The CDR3 DNA sequence: TGTGCCAGCTCACCTCTCTCCGGGACGGCTAATGAAAAACTGTTTTTT. The J gene is TRBJ1-4, the V gene TRBV18, with a weak D call TRBD1 (5 bases). CDR1 is KGHSH and CDR2 is LQKENI in the germline V gene. CDR3 length equals 16 residues. V lost 3 bases to trimming and J lost 3 bases, with 14 bases between them.

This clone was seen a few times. The DNA for the CDR3 is TGTGCCAGCAGCTATAACTCAGGGTCGTCAGATACGCAGTATTTT. Protein: CASSYNSGSSDTQYF. The chain has TRBV11-2 and TRBJ2-3, with D perhaps TRBD1 (5 bases). V lost 4 bases, J lost 4 bases, and 15 bases lay in between. The CDR3 totals 15 residues. CDR1 SGHAT and CDR2 FQNNGV come from the germline V gene.